This T cell receptor (beta chain) was identified in a study of blood T cell repertoires in COVID-19. The overall study: PBMCs, B-cell-depleted T cells, or T cells were the source of the cDNA or gDNA that made up the material.

The CDR3 is made up of 14 amino acids. The V gene lost 5 bases and the J gene lost 3 bases, with 11 bases spanning the gap. The germline V gene encodes CDR1 SGDLS and CDR2 YYNGEE. This table comes from immunoSEQ multiplex PCR, and its TCRdb copy is limited to in-frame clones, with some not included. This table holds 80,000 to 100,000 clones, just over 85% found once. The clonotype comes from a woman aged 60-75 years in a cohort sampled during active or convalescent COVID-19. Sequenced material: peripheral blood. The chain couples TRBV9 to TRBJ1-4; D remains ambiguous. CDR3 bases: TGTGCCAGCAGTTCCGGGAGGGCTAATGAAAAACTGTTTTTT. It translates to CASSSGRANEKLFF.